Below, one T cell receptor beta chain is given with its context. Its antigen is unknown. The assay was immunoSEQ multiplex PCR, and TCRdb's table has in-frame clones only and misses some. The sample has more than 40,000 clones; more than 75% are singletons. This specimen comes from a study of radiotherapy plus CTLA-4 blockade in lung cancer. Study details: Disease control was present in roughly 30% of patients, and objective responses in approximately 18%.

In chemo-refractory metastatic non-small-cell lung cancer, patients got ipilimumab CTLA-4 blockade together with focal radiation. Per the germline V gene, CDR1 is MNHNY and CDR2 is SVGAGI (reference sequence). There are 14 residues in the CDR3. With 3 bases removed from V and 3 bases from J, the gap between germline ends came to 12 bases. Whole-study results and caveats: Some TCR clones had been derived from tumors. These clones expanded in peripheral blood after radiotherapy plus ipilimumab. Interferon-beta and early blood T cell clone dynamics reportedly predicted response best.

This receptor was taken from a human donor with non-small cell lung cancer who had stable disease on radiotherapy plus ipilimumab. The chain couples TRBV6-6 to TRBJ2-7; D may be TRBD2 (6 bases). Sample: peripheral blood, taken from a patient treated with radiotherapy plus ipilimumab. In DNA form, the CDR3 reads TGTGCCAGCAGTTATAGCGGCGGAAACTACGAGCAGTACTTC. Translation: CASSYSGGNYEQYF.